This T cell receptor (beta chain) was sequenced during a study of T cells after yellow fever vaccination. In the study overall: With SMART-Seq v4 Ultra Low Input, the fractions containing low cell numbers were prepared. Study-wide findings and caveats: Reappearance after the booster was seen for most primary-vaccination clones, at 96% CD4 and 70% to 90% CD8.

The V and J ends lost 5 bases and 4 bases respectively, with 15 bases between them. The CDR3 extends over 14 amino acids. Per the germline V gene, CDR1 is SGDLS and CDR2 is YYNGEE. UMIs were added to TCR cDNA along with a universal primer site when it was made by 5'RACE template switching. TCRdb fed the 5' RACE reads into MiXCR, producing one record per CDR3 protein. Of 300,000 to 350,000 distinct CDR3 sequences listed, approximately 4.5% are singletons. In its sample, this clonotype was seen many times. Its antigen remains unknown. The clonotype comes from a man younger than 35 who received the YFV17D yellow fever vaccine. The sequencing used PBMCs, collected 15 days after the yellow fever booster vaccination. J is TRBJ1-2 and V is TRBV9, with a possible D match to TRBD1 (6 bases). The chain's CDR3 is CASRETGESYGYTF. For the CDR3, the DNA is TGTGCCAGCAGAGAGACAGGCGAGAGCTATGGCTACACCTTC.